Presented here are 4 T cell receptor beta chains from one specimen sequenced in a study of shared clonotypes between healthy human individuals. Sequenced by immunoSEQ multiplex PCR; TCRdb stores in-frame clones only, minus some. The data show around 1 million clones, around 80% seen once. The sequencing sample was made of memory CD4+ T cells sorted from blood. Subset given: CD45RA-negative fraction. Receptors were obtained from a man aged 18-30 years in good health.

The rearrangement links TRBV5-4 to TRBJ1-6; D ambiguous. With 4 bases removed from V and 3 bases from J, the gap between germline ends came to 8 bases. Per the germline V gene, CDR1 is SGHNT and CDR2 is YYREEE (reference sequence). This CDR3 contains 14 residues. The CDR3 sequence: CASSESRYNSPLHF. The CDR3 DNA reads TGTGCCAGCAGCGAGTCGCGCTATAATTCACCCCTCCACTTT.

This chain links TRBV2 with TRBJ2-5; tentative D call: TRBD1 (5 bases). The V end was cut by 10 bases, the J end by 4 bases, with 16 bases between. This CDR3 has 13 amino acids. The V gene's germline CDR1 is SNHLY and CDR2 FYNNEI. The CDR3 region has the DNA TGTGCCACGCAGCAGGGAATACGAGAGACCCAGTACTTC. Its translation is CATQQGIRETQYF.

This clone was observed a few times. The CDR3 DNA sequence: TGCGCCAGCAGTGACCTACTACGCATGACAGGGGTCGACGAGCAGTACTTC. This sequence encodes CASSDLLRMTGVDEQYF. This chain uses TRBV10-2 with TRBJ2-7; TRBD1 agrees at 8 bases. Germline loops: CDR1 WSHSY, CDR2 SAAADI. V shed 3 bases and J 5 bases; nucleotides not matched to a gene: 15. This CDR3 spans 17 amino acids.

The CDR3 DNA sequence: TGTGCCAGCAGTTATTCGGTCGGCAATCAGCCCCAGCATTTT. This gives the protein CASSYSVGNQPQHF. The V and J genes are TRBV6-5 and TRBJ1-5; D ambiguous. This CDR3 has 14 amino acids. V gave up 3 bases and J gave up 2 bases, with 8 bases separating them. The V gene's germline CDR1 is MNHEY and CDR2 SVGAGI.